This record looks at one T cell receptor (beta chain) sequence and its context. This clonotype was seen more than once but under ten times. There is no known antigen for this receptor. The input lacks base qualities; no much larger clone sits a single base away. The sample originates from a study of patients and donors after allogeneic stem cell transplantation (dated by TCRdb to the early 2020s). From a lookup of the germline V gene, CDR1 and CDR2 are SGHVS and FNYEAQ. For this chain, trimming is 1 base at the V end and 1 base at the J end, and the number of junction bases without a gene match is 6. The CDR3 measures 16 amino acids from cysteine to phenylalanine. The CDR3 DNA has 48 bases and is translated from base 1. Receptors were amplified or captured by RT-PCR. The run used a NextSeq 550. The public sequencing data were trimmed at Q25 with fastp and processed into clonotypes with MiXCR by TCRdb, which kept only in-frame beta chains. One record per CDR3 amino acid sequence lists the most common genes and DNA. The sample table contains roughly 880,000 distinct CDR3 sequences; only one count was recorded for roughly 18% of them. The top ten hold around 6% of the sample.

The TCR was taken from a human donor who was either an allogeneic HSCT recipient or a stem cell or donor lymphocyte infusion donor (not recorded which). It is not recorded whose cells these are; they may come from a transplant donor. This chain is built from TRBV7-6 and TRBJ2-7, and 8 bases in between align with TRBD1. What was sequenced was blood, either unsorted or a sorted T cell fraction (not recorded which). The CDR3 has the sequence CASSLDWTGRSYEQYF. The nucleotide sequence is TGTGCCAGCAGCTTAGATTGGACAGGGAGATCCTACGAGCAGTACTTC.